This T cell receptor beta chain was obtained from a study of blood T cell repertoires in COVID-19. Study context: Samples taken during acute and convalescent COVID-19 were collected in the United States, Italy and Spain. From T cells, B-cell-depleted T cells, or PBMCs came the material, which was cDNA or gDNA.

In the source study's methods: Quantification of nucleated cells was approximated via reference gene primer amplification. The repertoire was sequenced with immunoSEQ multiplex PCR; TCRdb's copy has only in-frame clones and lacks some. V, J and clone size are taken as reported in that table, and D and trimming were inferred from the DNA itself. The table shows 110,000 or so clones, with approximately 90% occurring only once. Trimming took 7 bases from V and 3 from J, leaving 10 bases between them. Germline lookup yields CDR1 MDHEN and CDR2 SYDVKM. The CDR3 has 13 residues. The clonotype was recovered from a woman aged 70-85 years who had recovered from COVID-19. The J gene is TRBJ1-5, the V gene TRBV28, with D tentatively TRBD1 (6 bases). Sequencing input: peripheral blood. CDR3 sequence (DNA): TGTGCCAGCATAAGGGACAACAATCAGCCCCAGCATTTT. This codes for CASIRDNNQPQHF.